These 28 T cell receptor beta chains originate from one sample sequenced in a study of shared clonotypes between healthy human individuals. Sequenced by immunoSEQ multiplex PCR; TCRdb stores in-frame clones only, minus some. Altogether around 1.6 million clones are present, around 98% being singletons, with the ten largest covering less than 0.55%. Input material: naive CD4+ T cells sorted from blood. Noted subset: CD45RA+ positively selected. All receptors come from a man aged 25-40 years in good health.

This chain uses TRBV9 with TRBJ1-1; D perhaps matches TRBD1 (5 bases). The V gene's germline CDR1 is SGDLS and CDR2 YYNGEE. The CDR3 extends over 16 amino acids. V lost 0 bases and J 1 base, leaving 13 bases between the germline ends. For the CDR3, the DNA is TGTGCCAGCAGCGTAGGCGAGGGACTAGAGAACACTGAAGCTTTCTTT. Amino acids: CASSVGEGLENTEAFF.

V and J are TRBV7-9 and TRBJ2-1; D uncertain. Germline V gene sequence: CDR1 SEHNR, CDR2 FQNEAQ (reference sequence). Trimming cost V 5 bases and J 0 bases, with 17 bases left between them. The CDR3 runs 17 residues. The CDR3 nucleotides are TGTGCCAGCAGCCCCAGGACCCACTCGAACTCCTACAATGAGCAGTTCTTC. As protein: CASSPRTHSNSYNEQFF.

This clone was detected once. The rearrangement uses TRBV10-2 and TRBJ2-7; TRBD2 is a possible D gene (5 bases). This CDR3 has 12 residues. The germline CDR1 and CDR2 sequences are WSHSY and SAAADI. V lost 6 bases, J lost 2 bases, and 8 bases lay in between. The CDR3 nucleotides read TGCGCCAGCAGCAGTAGCGCCTACGAGCAGTACTTC. This sequence encodes CASSSSAYEQYF.

V is TRBV28 and J is TRBJ2-7, with TRBD2 matching 13 bases. This CDR3 is 18 amino acids long. Trimming cost V 5 bases and J 2 bases; bases outside gene matches: 12. Germline CDR1 and CDR2: MDHEN and SYDVKM. CDR3 nucleotide sequence: TGTGCCAGCAGTGTACCCTCCGGACTAGCGGGAGCGCCCTACGAGCAGTACTTC. It encodes CASSVPSGLAGAPYEQYF.

The V and J genes are TRBV30 and TRBJ2-5, with TRBD2 as a possible D gene (6 bases). Germline assignment: CDR1 GTSNPN and CDR2 SVGIG (reference sequence). The CDR3 runs to 13 residues. V was cut by 3 bases and J by 8 bases, with 16 bases left in between. Here the CDR3 reads CAWRSRLAGTQYF. DNA of the CDR3: TGTGCCTGGAGATCCCGGCTGGCGGGAACCCAGTACTTC.

The chain links TRBV11-3 to TRBJ2-1; 7 bases line up with TRBD2. Losses at the gene ends were 3 bases for V and 0 bases for J; bases not matched to a gene: 11. The CDR3 has 18 residues. Germline assignment: CDR1 SGHNT and CDR2 YENEEA. CDR3 in amino acids: CASSLWGSGGSSYNEQFF. The CDR3 nucleotides read TGTGCCAGCAGCTTGTGGGGGTCAGGCGGGAGCTCCTACAATGAGCAGTTCTTC. The full variable domain, with the rest looked up from reference TRBV11-3 and TRBJ2-1, is EAGVVQSPRYKIIEKKQPVAFWCNPISGHNTLYWYLQNLGQGPELLIRYENEEAVDDSQLPKDRFSAERLKGVDSTLKIQPAELGDSAVYLCASSLWGSGGSSYNEQFFGPGTRLTVL.

This chain connects TRBV7-3 to TRBJ2-4, with 7 bases lining up with TRBD2. Germline CDR1 SGHTA, CDR2 FQGTGA. This CDR3 region has 17 residues. The V and J ends lost 4 bases and 8 bases, in that order; junction bases with no gene match: 17. The CDR3 reads CASSSVGGRREKYIQYF. The CDR3 DNA follows: TGTGCCAGCAGCTCCGTTGGGGGACGGCGGGAGAAATACATTCAGTACTTC.

The genes are TRBV7-9 and TRBJ2-1; no firm D call. V lost 5 bases and J lost 10, with 12 bases in between. Germline loops: CDR1 SEHNR, CDR2 FQNEAQ (reference sequence). This CDR3 spans 12 amino acids. The CDR3 DNA reads as TGTGCCAGCAGCCAAGGGTGGCGGGAGCAGTTCTTC. Translation gives CASSQGWREQFF. Looking up the rest from reference TRBV7-9 and TRBJ2-1 gives the full variable domain: DTGVSQNPRHKITKRGQNVTFRCDPISEHNRLYWYRQTLGQGPEFLTYFQNEAQLEKSRLLSDRFSAERPKGSFSTLEIQRTEQGDSAMYLCASSQGWREQFFGPGTRLTVL.

CDR3 bases: TGTGCCAGTAGTAAGGGACAGCGAAATGAAAAACTGTTTTTT. Translation: CASSKGQRNEKLFF. This chain connects TRBV19 to TRBJ1-4; TRBD1 matches at 7 bases. The CDR3 consists of 14 residues. J lost 5 bases, V lost 4 bases, and 4 bases had no gene match. CDR1 is LNHDA, CDR2 SQIVND, per germline (reference sequence). Using reference TRBV19 and TRBJ1-4 for the parts outside the CDR3, the full variable domain is DGGITQSPKYLFRKEGQNVTLSCEQNLNHDAMYWYRQDPGQGLRLIYYSQIVNDFQKGDIAEGYSVSREKKESFPLTVTSAQKNPTAFYLCASSKGQRNEKLFFGSGTQLSVL.

The DNA for the CDR3 is TGTGCCAGCAGCCCGGAGATAGCGGGAATCAACGAGCAGTACTTC. Translation: CASSPEIAGINEQYF. J is TRBJ2-7 and V is TRBV5-4, with 8 bases matching TRBD2. V lost 4 bases and J lost 5; bases outside the gene matches: 11. This CDR3 is 15 amino acids long. Germline V CDR1 and CDR2: SGHNT, YYREEE (reference sequence). Full variable domain (rest looked up from reference TRBV5-4 and TRBJ2-7): ETGVTQSPTHLIKTRGQQVTLRCSSQSGHNTVSWYQQALGQGPQFIFQYYREEENGRGNFPPRFSGLQFPNYSSELNVNALELDDSALYLCASSPEIAGINEQYFGPGTRLTVT.

The chain has TRBV27 and TRBJ2-7; no reliable D call. The CDR3 runs to 15 residues. The ends were cut back, 2 bases at V and 6 bases at J, with 17 bases in the middle. Per germline, CDR1 MNHEY and CDR2 SMNVEV (reference sequence). The CDR3 nucleotides read TGTGCCAGCAGTTTAAGTTGGCAGCTTGGGTCCGAGCAGTACTTC. Protein: CASSLSWQLGSEQYF.

V usage is TRBV10-3 and J usage is TRBJ2-2; possible D gene TRBD2, 6 bases. V shed 6 bases and J shed 1 base, with 6 bases lying between them. The CDR3 has 13 residues. Germline V CDR1 and CDR2: ENHRY, SYGVKD. The CDR3, as DNA: TGTGCCATCAGGGAGGGGAACACCGGGGAGCTGTTTTTT. Its translation: CAIREGNTGELFF.

The rearrangement joins TRBV28 to TRBJ2-1, with D possibly matching TRBD2 (6 bases). The V gene lost 4 bases and the J gene lost 4 bases, with 14 bases spanning the gap. In germline, CDR1 is MDHEN, CDR2 SYDVKM. There are 15 residues in the CDR3. The CDR3 DNA is TGTGCCAGCAGTTCCCCCCTCGGGACTTACAATGAGCAGTTCTTC. Encoded protein: CASSSPLGTYNEQFF.

About this clone itself: One junction end disagrees with the germline gene, perhaps due to a read error. V gene TRBV7-2 combines with J gene TRBJ1-1, with 7 bases fitting TRBD1. From germline, CDR1 is SGHTA and CDR2 FQGNSA. This CDR3 spans 17 amino acids. In DNA, the CDR3 is TGTGCCAGCAGCTTAATTCCAGGGGGTGCTTTGAATACTGAAGCTTTCTTT. Protein: CASSLIPGGALNTEAFF.

This clone showed up just once. The chain recombines TRBV19 with TRBJ1-1, with D maybe TRBD1 (5 bases). This CDR3 has 12 residues. Trimming stripped 5 bases from V and 6 bases from J, with 10 bases between. The V gene's germline CDR1 is LNHDA and CDR2 SQIVND (reference sequence). CDR3 protein: CASSRQPAEAFF. Here the CDR3 DNA reads TGTGCCAGTAGTCGACAGCCCGCTGAAGCTTTCTTT.

The chain joins TRBV19 to TRBJ2-7; D uncertain. The CDR3 has 12 amino acids. Germline loops: CDR1 LNHDA, CDR2 SQIVND (reference sequence). V gave up 3 bases and J gave up 6 bases, with 9 bases separating them. The CDR3 sequence is CASSISGGEQYF. The CDR3 nucleotides are TGTGCCAGTAGTATTTCGGGTGGCGAGCAGTACTTC.

For this clone: Other nucleotide sequences from this sample produce the same CDR3. V is TRBV9 and J is TRBJ2-1; unclear D gene. Per the germline V gene, CDR1 is SGDLS and CDR2 is YYNGEE. V dropped 0 bases and J dropped 0 bases, with 10 bases sitting between them. CDR3 size: 16 residues. The CDR3 sequence is CASSVGVGSSYNEQFF. The CDR3 nucleotides read TGTGCCAGCAGCGTAGGGGTAGGGTCCTCCTACAATGAGCAGTTCTTC.

V usage is TRBV10-3 and J usage is TRBJ2-1; TRBD2 agrees at 8 bases. CDR1 is ENHRY and CDR2 is SYGVKD in the germline V gene. The CDR3 covers 17 residues. Losses at the gene ends were 0 bases for V and 7 bases for J; bases not matched to a gene: 11. The CDR3 region is CAISESYRPGGGNEQFF. As DNA, the CDR3 is TGTGCCATCAGTGAGTCTTATCGTCCGGGAGGGGGGAATGAGCAGTTCTTC.

This clone occurred once. This chain uses TRBV19 with TRBJ2-7; 7 nucleotides match TRBD2. This CDR3 is built from 16 residues. V was pared by 6 bases and J by 4 bases, with 15 bases of the junction left unmatched. CDR1 and CDR2 from the germline V gene are LNHDA and SQIVND (reference sequence). The CDR3 protein is CASSPAGLVLVYEQYF. Written as DNA, the CDR3 is TGTGCCAGTAGCCCAGCGGGACTCGTGTTAGTGTACGAGCAGTACTTC.

The chain joins TRBV28 to TRBJ2-1; a weak D match, TRBD1 (6 bases). V was pared by 5 bases and J by 6 bases, with 11 bases between. The CDR3 spans 13 residues. Germline V gene sequence: CDR1 MDHEN, CDR2 SYDVKM. CDR3 amino acids: CASSRPRGNEQFF. The CDR3 DNA follows: TGTGCCAGCAGTAGACCCAGGGGCAATGAGCAGTTCTTC.

V and J are TRBV27 and TRBJ1-1; D perhaps matches TRBD1 (5 bases). The germline V and J ends were trimmed by 1 base and 5 bases, with 11 bases remaining between them. CDR3 length: 14 residues. The germline V gene has CDR1 MNHEY and CDR2 SMNVEV (reference sequence). CDR3: CASSLWAGRTEAFF. CDR3 DNA sequence: TGTGCCAGCAGTTTATGGGCAGGGCGGACTGAAGCTTTCTTT.

This sequence joins TRBV6-6 and TRBJ2-5; TRBD1 aligns across 8 bases. The CDR3 contains 14 residues. J gave up 5 bases and V 6 bases, and 8 bases lay outside the gene matches. Germline V lookup: CDR1 MNHNY, CDR2 SVGAGI (reference sequence). Here the CDR3 reads CASRRDRFGETQYF. The CDR3 coding sequence is TGTGCCAGCAGACGGGACAGGTTCGGCGAGACCCAGTACTTC.

V usage is TRBV30 and J usage is TRBJ1-2; D is uncertain. Per the germline V gene, CDR1 is GTSNPN and CDR2 is SVGIG (reference sequence). V gave up 0 bases and J gave up 3 bases, with 2 bases separating them. CDR3 length: 11 residues. CDR3 residues: CAWSVDYGYTF. DNA for the CDR3: TGTGCCTGGAGTGTGGACTATGGCTACACCTTC.

The V gene is TRBV20-1, the J gene TRBJ2-1; the D is unclear. Germline loops: CDR1 DFQATT, CDR2 SNEGSKA (reference sequence). V was pared by 1 base and J by 9 bases, with 7 bases between. The CDR3 runs 11 residues. The CDR3 here is CSARVVVEQFF. As DNA, the CDR3 is TGCAGTGCTAGAGTGGTAGTTGAGCAGTTCTTC.

V is TRBV7-9 and J is TRBJ1-1; weak D call: TRBD1 (6 bases). CDR1 is SEHNR, CDR2 FQNEAQ, per germline (reference sequence). CDR3 length: 18 residues. V was cut by 0 bases and J by 0 bases, with 17 bases left in between. The CDR3 sequence: CASSLAVGGATMNTEAFF. The CDR3, as DNA: TGTGCCAGCAGCTTAGCGGTGGGGGGCGCAACTATGAACACTGAAGCTTTCTTT.

This sequence joins TRBV7-7 and TRBJ2-2; D remains ambiguous. The CDR3 sequence is 12 residues long. CDR1 and CDR2 (germline): SSHAT, FNYEAQ (reference sequence). Between the trimmed V and J ends, which lost 10 bases and 5 bases, there was a span of 11 bases. CDR3 nucleotide sequence: TGTGCCATCACCCCTGGGACCGGGGAGCTGTTTTTT. Its translation is CAITPGTGELFF.

V usage is TRBV2 and J usage is TRBJ1-1; tentative D call: TRBD1 (6 bases). This CDR3 region has 12 residues. The germline CDR1 and CDR2 sequences are SNHLY and FYNNEI. V dropped 8 bases and J dropped 11 bases, with 18 bases sitting between them. The CDR3 sequence: CASLGGLLRAFF. CDR3 nucleotide sequence: TGTGCCAGCCTCGGGGGCCTCCTCAGGGCTTTCTTT.

The gene calls are TRBV28 and TRBJ1-5, with 7 nucleotides matching TRBD1. The germline V gene has CDR1 MDHEN and CDR2 SYDVKM. The CDR3 contains 14 residues. Losses at the gene ends were 3 bases for V and 5 bases for J; bases not matched to a gene: 4. The CDR3: CASSFRGGDQPQHF. The CDR3 nucleotides read TGTGCCAGCAGTTTCAGGGGGGGAGATCAGCCCCAGCATTTT.